These T cell receptor beta chains were read from a single sample in a study of T cells in Graves' hyperthyroidism and ophthalmopathy. TCRdb re-called the multiplex PCR reads with MiXCR, one entry per CDR3 protein. The sample lists 350,000 to 400,000 distinct CDR3 sequences; around 18% were seen once. Sequencing was performed on blood. The receptors come from a young man with Graves' ophthalmopathy. Both conserved end residues are part of each CDR3. The D gene is left open where the match is weak. For some rows the clone size is stated as once, few or many, or as a class when expanded; others skip it.

>many|13|NA|TRBV7-9|TRBJ1-1
TGTGCCAGCAGCTTTAAAACCTCCACTGAAGCTTTCTTT
CASSFKTSTEAFF
>many|13|NA|TRBV2|TRBJ1-6
TGTGCCAGCAGTCCCTGGGGGGAACCACCCCTCCACTTT
CASSPWGEPPLHF
>NA|15|TRBD2|TRBV12-3/TRBV12-4|TRBJ2-3
TGTGCCAGCAGACCGAGCGGGGGGGCGAAAGATACGCAGTATTTT
CASRPSGGAKDTQYF
>many|14|NA|TRBV20-1|TRBJ1-1
TGCAGTGCTAGAGATGCCACCTTGAACACTGAAGCTTTCTTT
CSARDATLNTEAFF
>many|12|NA|TRBV12-3/TRBV12-4|TRBJ1-1
TGTGCCAGCAGCCCCGGGTACACTGAAGCTTTCTTT
CASSPGYTEAFF
>few|15|TRBD2|TRBV14|TRBJ2-1
TGTGCCAGCAGTCAAATAGCGGGAGGATGGAATGAGCAGTTCTTC
CASSQIAGGWNEQFF
>few|13|NA|TRBV4-1|TRBJ2-1
TGCGCCAGCAGCGAAATACAGCTAAATGAGCAGTTCTTC
CASSEIQLNEQFF
>many|14|TRBD1|TRBV12-3/TRBV12-4|TRBJ2-3
TGTGCCAGCAGAACGACAGGGGGCACAGATACGCAGTATTTT
CASRTTGGTDTQYF
>few|13|NA|TRBV10-1|TRBJ1-2
TGCGCCAGCAGTGACAGCAAGACCTATGGCTACACCTTC
CASSDSKTYGYTF
>NA|12|NA|TRBV6-1|TRBJ2-7
TGTGCCAGCAGTGTAGATAACTACGAGCAGTACTTC
CASSVDNYEQYF
>NA|17|TRBD1|TRBV24-1|TRBJ1-4
TGTGCCACCAGTGATGCGCGCTCCGACAGGGGGGGAGAAAAACTGTTTTTT
CATSDARSDRGGEKLFF
>many|15|TRBD1|TRBV28|TRBJ2-2
TGTGCCAGCAGTGGGGGGGACAGGGGCACCGGGGAGCTGTTTTTT
CASSGGDRGTGELFF
>few|17|NA|TRBV14|TRBJ1-5
TGTGCCAACGAACGAGGGTGGGCCCTATATAGCAATCAGCCCCAGCATTTT
CANERGWALYSNQPQHF
>few|14|TRBD1|TRBV5-1|TRBJ1-2
TGCGCCAGCAGCACACAACAGGGGAACTATGGCTACACCTTC
CASSTQQGNYGYTF
>few|15|TRBD1|TRBV6-1|TRBJ1-3
TGTGCCAGCAGTCCACGACAGGGTACTGGAAACACCATATATTTT
CASSPRQGTGNTIYF
>NA|15|TRBD1|TRBV6-1|TRBJ1-1
TGTGCCAGCAGGGTGGGACAGGGGGCGAACACTGAAGCTTTCTTT
CASRVGQGANTEAFF
>many|12|NA|TRBV11-2|TRBJ1-2
TGTGCCAGCAGCTCGGCAGGGGTAGGCTACACCTTC
CASSSAGVGYTF
>NA|14|NA|TRBV9|TRBJ2-1
TGTGCCAGCAGCGTAGGCCTCGATAGCGGTGAGCAGTTCTTC
CASSVGLDSGEQFF
>few|14|TRBD1|TRBV4-1|TRBJ1-1
TGCGCCAGCAGCCAAGATATTGCAGGGGGCAAAGCTTTCTTT
CASSQDIAGGKAFF
>few|13|TRBD1|TRBV2|TRBJ1-2
TGTGCCAGCAGAGCGGACAGGGACTATGGCTACACCTTC
CASRADRDYGYTF
>NA|13|NA|TRBV7-8|TRBJ1-5
TGTGCCAGCAGCTTAGATGTAGGTCAGCCCCAGCATTTT
CASSLDVGQPQHF
>many|11|TRBD2|TRBV7-3|TRBJ2-3
TGTGCCAGCAGCGCGGGAGGTACGCAGTATTTT
CASSAGGTQYF
>many|14|TRBD1|TRBV13|TRBJ1-6
TGTGCCAGCAGCCAGGGGACAGCGTCCCTCACCCTCCACTTT
CASSQGTASLTLHF
>many|11|NA|TRBV12-3/TRBV12-4|TRBJ2-1
TGTGCCAGCACCTTGACCGGGGAGCAGTTCTTC
CASTLTGEQFF
>many|13|NA|TRBV5-1|TRBJ2-2
TGCGCCAGCGGAGGGGGAGAAACCGGGGAGCTGTTTTTT
CASGGGETGELFF
>NA|14|TRBD1|TRBV6-1|TRBJ2-7
TGTGCCAGCACCTTACAGGGGGGTAACGGCGAGCAGTACTTC
CASTLQGGNGEQYF
>once|16|NA|TRBV11-2|TRBJ1-2
TGTGCCAGCAGCCAAGATGCCAGCGGGGGAGGATATGGCTACACCTTC
CASSQDASGGGYGYTF
>many|16|NA|TRBV18|TRBJ1-1
TGTGCCAGCTCACCCGTGACTTGGGGAGAGAACTCTGAAGCTTTCTTT
CASSPVTWGENSEAFF